This T cell receptor (beta chain) is drawn from a study of CD8 T cells in ankylosing spondylitis. General study results and limits: Disease-linked clones reportedly concentrated significantly in matched ankylosing spondylitis synovial fluid. A motif in TCR beta, a set of several highly homologous variants, appeared characteristic of ankylosing spondylitis blood.

Of note for this clonotype: Its antigen is as yet unknown.

Scientists made TCR beta libraries using quantitative 5'-RACE with molecular barcodes. TCRdb itself ran the 5' RACE reads through MiXCR, one entry per CDR3 protein. The sample shows 200,000 or so distinct CDR3 sequences, 18% of them seen only once. The receptor's source is a male donor aged 10-29 years with ankylosing spondylitis or in good health (not recorded which). The sample comprised blood, either unsorted or a sorted T cell fraction (not recorded which).

CDR3 nucleotide sequence: TGTGCCAGCAGCTTAGCCCCGACTAGCGGGTCCTACGAGCAGTACTTC. The encoded protein is CASSLAPTSGSYEQYF. The gene calls are TRBV7-8 and TRBJ2-7; TRBD2 matches at 10 bases. The length of the CDR3 is 16 residues. CDR1 and CDR2 from the germline V gene are SGHVS and FQNEAQ. Unmatched junction bases numbered 3, after V lost 0 bases and J lost 1 base.